The 3 T cell receptor beta chains reported below all come from one sample, sequenced in a study of human thymus T cells. Assay: immunoSEQ multiplex PCR; the TCRdb copy retains only in-frame clones and omits some. This repertoire shows tens of thousands of clones, over 85% found once; its top ten account for nearly 6%. The sequenced sample was blood. Source of these receptors: a boy younger than two with a congenital heart defect but otherwise immunologically healthy.

The gene calls are TRBV14 and TRBJ1-1; D uncertain. V gave up 0 bases and J gave up 0 bases, with 11 bases separating them. Germline V gives CDR1 SGHDN, CDR2 FVKESK. The CDR3 loop spans 16 amino acids. DNA for the CDR3: TGTGCCAGCAGCCAAGAGGTCGGGCCCATGAACACTGAAGCTTTCTTT. Its translation: CASSQEVGPMNTEAFF.

The chain carries TRBV21-1 and TRBJ2-7; whether TRBD2, the table's D call, matches the DNA was not checked. TRBV21-1 is a pseudogene segment. The CDR3 spans 14 residues. The CDR3 DNA follows: TGTGCCAGCAGCCCACTAGCGAGATCCTACGAGCAGTACTTC. Translated: CASSPLARSYEQYF.

V and J are TRBV18 and TRBJ2-3; D is possibly TRBD2 (6 bases). Trimming cost V 4 bases and J 3 bases, with 11 bases left between them. Germline CDR1 reads KGHSH; CDR2 reads LQKENI. The CDR3 is 14 amino acids. The CDR3 nucleotides are TGTGCCAGCTCACTAGATGGAGGGACAGATACGCAGTATTTT. Encoded protein: CASSLDGGTDTQYF.